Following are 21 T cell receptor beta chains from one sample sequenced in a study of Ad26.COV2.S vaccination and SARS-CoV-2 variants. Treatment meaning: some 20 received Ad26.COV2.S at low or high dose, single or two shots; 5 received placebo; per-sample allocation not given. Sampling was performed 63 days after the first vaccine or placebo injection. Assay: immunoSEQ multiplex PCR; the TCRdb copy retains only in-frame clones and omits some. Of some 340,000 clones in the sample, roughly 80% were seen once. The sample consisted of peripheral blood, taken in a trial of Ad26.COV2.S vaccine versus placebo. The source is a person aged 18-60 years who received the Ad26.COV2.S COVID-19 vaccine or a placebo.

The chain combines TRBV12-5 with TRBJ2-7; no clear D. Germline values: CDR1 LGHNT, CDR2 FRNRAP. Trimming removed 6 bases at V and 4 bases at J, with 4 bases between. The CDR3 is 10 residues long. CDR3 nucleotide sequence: TGTGCTAGTGGCACGTACGAGCAGTACTTC. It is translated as CASGTYEQYF. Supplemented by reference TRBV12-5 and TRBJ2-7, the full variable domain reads DARVTQTPRHKVTEMGQEVTMRCQPILGHNTVFWYRQTMMQGLELLAYFRNRAPLDDSGMPKDRFSAEMPDATLATLKIQPSEPRDSAVYFCASGTYEQYFGPGTRLTVT.

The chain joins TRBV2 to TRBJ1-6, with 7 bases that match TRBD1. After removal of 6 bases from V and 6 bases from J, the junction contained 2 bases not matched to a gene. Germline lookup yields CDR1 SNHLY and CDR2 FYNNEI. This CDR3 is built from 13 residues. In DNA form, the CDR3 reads TGTGCCAGCAGAGCAGGGGGTAATTCACCCCTCCACTTT. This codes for CASRAGGNSPLHF.

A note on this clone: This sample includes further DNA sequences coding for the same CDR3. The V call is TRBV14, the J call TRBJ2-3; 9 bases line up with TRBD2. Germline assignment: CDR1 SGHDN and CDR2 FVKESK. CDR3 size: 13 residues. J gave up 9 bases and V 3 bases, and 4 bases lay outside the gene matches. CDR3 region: CASSHSGLATQYF. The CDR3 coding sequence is TGTGCCAGCAGCCATTCGGGACTAGCCACGCAGTATTTT.

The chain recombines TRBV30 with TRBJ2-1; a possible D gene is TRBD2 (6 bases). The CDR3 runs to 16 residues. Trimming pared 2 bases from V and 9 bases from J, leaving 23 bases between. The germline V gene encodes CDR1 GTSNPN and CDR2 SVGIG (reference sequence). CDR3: CAWSLGGDWGLGEQFF. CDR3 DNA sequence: TGTGCCTGGAGTTTAGGCGGGGACTGGGGATTGGGTGAGCAGTTCTTC.

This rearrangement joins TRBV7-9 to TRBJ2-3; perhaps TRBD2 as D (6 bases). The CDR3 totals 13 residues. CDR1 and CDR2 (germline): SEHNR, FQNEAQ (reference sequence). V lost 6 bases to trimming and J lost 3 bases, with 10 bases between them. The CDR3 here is CASSRLATDTQYF. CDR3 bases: TGTGCCAGCAGTCGGCTAGCGACAGATACGCAGTATTTT.

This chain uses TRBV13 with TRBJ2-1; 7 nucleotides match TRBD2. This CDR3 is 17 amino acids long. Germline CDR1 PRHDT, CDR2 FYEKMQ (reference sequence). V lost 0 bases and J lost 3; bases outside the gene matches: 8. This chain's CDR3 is CASSLGGGTAHYNEQFF. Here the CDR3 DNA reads TGTGCCAGCAGCTTAGGGGGAGGGACTGCGCACTACAATGAGCAGTTCTTC.

CDR3 DNA sequence: TGCAGCGTTGTGGACAGCCTGAACACTGAAGCTTTCTTT. Translation gives CSVVDSLNTEAFF. The chain uses TRBV29-1 and TRBJ1-1; TRBD1 is a possible D gene (6 bases). Germline CDR1 SQVTM, CDR2 ANQGSEA. Trimming removed 4 bases at V and 0 bases at J, with 9 bases between. The CDR3 covers 13 residues.

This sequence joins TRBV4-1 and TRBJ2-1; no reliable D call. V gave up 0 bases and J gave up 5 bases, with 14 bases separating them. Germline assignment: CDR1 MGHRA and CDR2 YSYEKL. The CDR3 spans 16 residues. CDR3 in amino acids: CASSQDEASPNNEQFF. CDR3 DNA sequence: TGCGCCAGCAGCCAAGATGAGGCTTCCCCCAACAATGAGCAGTTCTTC.

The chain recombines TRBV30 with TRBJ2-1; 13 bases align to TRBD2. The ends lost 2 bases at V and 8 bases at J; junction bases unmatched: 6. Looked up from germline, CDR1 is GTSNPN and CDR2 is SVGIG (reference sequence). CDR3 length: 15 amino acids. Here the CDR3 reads CAWSHTSGGADEQFF. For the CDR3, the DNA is TGTGCCTGGAGTCACACTAGCGGGGGGGCGGATGAGCAGTTCTTC.

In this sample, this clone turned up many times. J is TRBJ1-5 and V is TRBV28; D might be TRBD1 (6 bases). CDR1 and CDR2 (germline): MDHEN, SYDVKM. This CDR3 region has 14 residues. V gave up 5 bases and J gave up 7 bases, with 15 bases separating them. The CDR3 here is CASSTGRGRQPQHF. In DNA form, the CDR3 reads TGTGCCAGCAGTACAGGGAGAGGAAGGCAGCCCCAGCATTTT. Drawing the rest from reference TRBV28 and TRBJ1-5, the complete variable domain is DVKVTQSSRYLVKRTGEKVFLECVQDMDHENMFWYRQDPGLGLRLIYFSYDVKMKEKGDIPEGYSVSREKKERFSLILESASTNQTSMYLCASSTGRGRQPQHFGDGTRLSIL.

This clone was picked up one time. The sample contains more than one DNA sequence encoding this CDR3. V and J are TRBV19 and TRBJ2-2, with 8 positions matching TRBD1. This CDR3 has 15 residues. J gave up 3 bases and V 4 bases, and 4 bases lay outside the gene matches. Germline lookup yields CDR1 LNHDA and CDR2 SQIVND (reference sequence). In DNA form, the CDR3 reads TGTGCCAGTAGTACCGGACAGGGTTACACCGGGGAGCTGTTTTTT. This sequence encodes CASSTGQGYTGELFF.

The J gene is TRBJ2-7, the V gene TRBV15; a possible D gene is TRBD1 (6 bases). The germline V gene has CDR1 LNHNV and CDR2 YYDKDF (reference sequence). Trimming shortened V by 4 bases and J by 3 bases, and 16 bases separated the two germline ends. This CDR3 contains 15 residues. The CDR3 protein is CATSKDPSQGYEQYF. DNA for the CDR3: TGTGCCACCAGCAAAGACCCCTCACAGGGCTACGAGCAGTACTTC.

As DNA, the CDR3 is TGTGCCAGCAGCTTTCTCAGCTACGAGCAGTACTTC. Protein product: CASSFLSYEQYF. The chain recombines TRBV7-9 with TRBJ2-7; D unresolved. With 3 bases removed from V and 3 bases from J, the gap between germline ends came to 6 bases. The CDR3 covers 12 residues. CDR1 and CDR2 (germline): SEHNR, FQNEAQ (reference sequence).

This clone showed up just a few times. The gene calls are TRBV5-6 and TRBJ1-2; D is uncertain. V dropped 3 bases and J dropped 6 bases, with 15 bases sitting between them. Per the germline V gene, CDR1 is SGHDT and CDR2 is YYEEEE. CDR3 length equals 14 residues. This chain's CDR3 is CASSSWSGWDGYTF. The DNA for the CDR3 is TGTGCCAGCAGCTCGTGGTCCGGGTGGGATGGCTACACCTTC.

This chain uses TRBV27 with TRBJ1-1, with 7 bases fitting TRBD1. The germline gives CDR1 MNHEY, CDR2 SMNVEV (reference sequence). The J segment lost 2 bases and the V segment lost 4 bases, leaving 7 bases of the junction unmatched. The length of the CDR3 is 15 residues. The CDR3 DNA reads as TGTGCCAGCAGTTACCTGACAGGGCTAAACACTGAAGCTTTCTTT. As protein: CASSYLTGLNTEAFF.

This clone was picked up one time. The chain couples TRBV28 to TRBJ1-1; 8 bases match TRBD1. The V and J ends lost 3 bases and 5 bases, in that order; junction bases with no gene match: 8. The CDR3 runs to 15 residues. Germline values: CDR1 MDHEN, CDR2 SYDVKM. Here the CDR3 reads CASSFHGQGETEAFF. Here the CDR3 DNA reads TGTGCCAGCAGTTTCCACGGACAGGGAGAGACTGAAGCTTTCTTT.

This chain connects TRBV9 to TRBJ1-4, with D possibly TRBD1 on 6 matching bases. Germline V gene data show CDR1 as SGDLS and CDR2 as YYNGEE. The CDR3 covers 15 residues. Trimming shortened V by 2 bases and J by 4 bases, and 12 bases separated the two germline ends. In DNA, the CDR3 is TGTGCCAGCAGCGTCTCCGGGACAAATAATGAAAAACTGTTTTTT. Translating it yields CASSVSGTNNEKLFF.

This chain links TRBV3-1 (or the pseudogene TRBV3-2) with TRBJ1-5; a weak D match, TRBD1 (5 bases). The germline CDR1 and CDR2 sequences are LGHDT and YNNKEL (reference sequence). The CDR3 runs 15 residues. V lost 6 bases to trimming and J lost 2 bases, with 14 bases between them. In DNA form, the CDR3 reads TGTGCCAGCAGTCCCTACGGAGGGGGCAATCAGCCCCAGCATTTT. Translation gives CASSPYGGGNQPQHF.

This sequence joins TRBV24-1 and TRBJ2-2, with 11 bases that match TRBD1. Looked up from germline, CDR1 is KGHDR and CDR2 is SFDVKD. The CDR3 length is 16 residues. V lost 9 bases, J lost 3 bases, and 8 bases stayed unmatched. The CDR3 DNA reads TGTGCCACCGGCAAAGGACAGGGGGCGTACACCGGGGAGCTGTTTTTT. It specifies CATGKGQGAYTGELFF.

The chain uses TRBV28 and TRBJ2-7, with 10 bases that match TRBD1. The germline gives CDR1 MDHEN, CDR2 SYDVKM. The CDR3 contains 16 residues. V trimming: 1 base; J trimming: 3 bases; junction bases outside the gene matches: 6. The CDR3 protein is CASSLSGTGAFYEQYF. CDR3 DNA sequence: TGTGCCAGCAGTTTATCCGGGACAGGGGCCTTCTACGAGCAGTACTTC.

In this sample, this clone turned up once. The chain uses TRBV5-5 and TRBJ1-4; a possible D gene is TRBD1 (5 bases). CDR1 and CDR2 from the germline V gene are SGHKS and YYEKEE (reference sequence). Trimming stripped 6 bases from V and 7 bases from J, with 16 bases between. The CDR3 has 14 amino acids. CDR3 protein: CASIDTGRGEKLFF. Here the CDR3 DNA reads TGTGCCAGCATCGACACGGGGCGCGGTGAAAAACTGTTTTTT. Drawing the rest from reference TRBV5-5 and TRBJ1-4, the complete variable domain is DAGVTQSPTHLIKTRGQQVTLRCSPISGHKSVSWYQQVLGQGPQFIFQYYEKEERGRGNFPDRFSARQFPNYSSELNVNALLLGDSALYLCASIDTGRGEKLFFGSGTQLSVL.